Given below is one T cell receptor beta chain in context. Its specificity is unknown. As to time point: after dendritic cell vaccination, including at tumor progression/relapse. Selection required adequate fresh-frozen tumor tissue plus more than two years' survival data. The sample belongs to a study of glioma-infiltrating T cells after dendritic cell vaccination. As for the study in general: Monocyte-derived dendritic cells, cultured less than 8 days with IL-4 and GM-CSF, were pulsed with autologous tumor lysate.

Clones were sequenced by immunoSEQ multiplex PCR, and TCRdb holds only the in-frame ones, with some missing. The repertoire includes 90,000 to 140,000 clones, around 89% of them detected once, and 2.5% to 3.5% sits in the top ten. The germline V and J ends were trimmed by 0 bases and 1 base, with 8 bases remaining between them. This CDR3 region has 14 residues. Per germline, CDR1 SGDLS and CDR2 YYNGEE. The study's findings and limits: No direct clonality-survival link was found; a diverse polyclonal response may matter.

This clonotype was sampled from a human donor with glioblastoma. The specimen comprised blood, sampled after dendritic cell vaccination. This rearrangement joins TRBV9 to TRBJ2-7; D unclear. The CDR3 here is CASSVVERSYEQYF. The CDR3 DNA follows: TGTGCCAGCAGCGTAGTGGAGAGATCCTACGAGCAGTACTTC.